This TCR beta chain was recorded in a study of early stage breast cancer tumors (dated by TCRdb to about 2017). Describing the broader study: Of the roughly 15 invasive breast tumors, eleven to twelve were found to be estrogen receptor-positive, progesterone receptor-positive and HER2-negative. Of the 12 ER+/PR+/HER2- tumors, eight were classified as invasive ductal carcinomas and four as invasive lobular carcinomas. On average, each sample got about 9-fold read coverage. Across all samples, 2,651,842 templates representing 1 million or so unique clonotypes were detected.

Turning to this clone: What this receptor recognizes is not known. One base away there is no much larger clone; base qualities are not given.

The study profiled bulk TCR beta-chain repertoires in matched peripheral blood, tumor and adjacent normal breast tissue taken from around 15 patients with early-stage breast cancer. Before surgery, about 4.5-11 mL of whole blood was collected into EDTA tubes and then processed within 2 hours. Peripheral blood mononuclear cells were isolated by Ficoll-Paque centrifugation in SepMate-50 tubes. For storage in liquid nitrogen, PBMCs were cryopreserved as aliquots of roughly 2 to 4 million cells in around 90% FBS with around 10% DMSO. The Qiagen AllPrep DNA/RNA Mini kit was used for genomic DNA extraction. Overall study results and their limits: Enriched TCRB sequences shared across patients were mostly commonly generated sequences, unlikely to play an important role in the tumor microenvironment. About 2.5-fold higher T cell density and higher clonality were observed in tumors than in adjacent normal breast tissue. Because the cohort was small, analysis by tumor subtype was not possible. Bulk genomic DNA sequencing of unsorted cells missed chain pairing and functional markers such as CD4, CD8 and FOXP3. Repertoires from blood resembled normal breast more closely than tumor, and using blood as a reference for each tissue separated tumor from normal in most of the 16 patients.

Two independent genomic DNA replicates were amplified for each sample, with around 0.5 ug used for blood and around 1.5 ug for tumor or normal breast. Following the manufacturer's instructions, the ImmunoSeq Intro kit was used to carry out TCRB sequencing on genomic DNA. For absolute quantification, the roughly 32-cycle multiplex PCR included proprietary primers along with spike-in control sequences. An 87-bp fragment spanning the CDR3 and flanking V and J genes was sequenced with single-end 150-bp reads. Seven samples, with two replicates for each sample, were multiplexed per lane of an Illumina MiSeq using version 3.0 chemistry. As for the original processing: The vendor's proprietary pipeline handled the raw data processing, merging both replicates into a single result for each sample. Productive rearrangements sharing the V-gene family, CDR3 amino acid sequence and J-gene segment were defined as clonotypes. To compute clonality, the normalized Shannon entropy (Pielou evenness) of TCRB abundances was subtracted from 1. T cell density was estimated as total templates divided by the number of input cells, with the number of input cells inferred from the DNA input amount. Recon with default parameters was used to estimate total repertoire diversity and clonality. A clonotype counted as tumor-enriched if its abundance in tumor exceeded 0.1% and was at least 32-fold higher than its abundance in normal breast. What TCRdb holds here is the immuneACCESS table cut down to in-frame rearrangements. Part of the clones is not present; checked against another copy, under half of the missing clones reflect an unresolved V gene, and the others are unexplained. V, J and clone size reflect that table, while D and trimming were determined from the DNA. This sample has around 78,000 clones in its table, and roughly 84% of those were observed once. Of the sample, roughly 3% falls within the top ten clones.

The sequencing input was blood. The TCR was taken from a person in their sixties with breast cancer.

The CDR3 region reads CASSLRESAEAFF. The nucleotide sequence is TGTGCCAGCAGTTTAAGGGAGAGCGCTGAAGCTTTCTTT. The rearrangement combines TRBV7-9 with TRBJ1-1, with the D gene too uncertain to name. From its cysteine to its phenylalanine, the CDR3 spans 13 amino acids. The CDR3 DNA has 39 bases and is translated from base 1. The germline V gene encodes CDR1 SEHNR and CDR2 FQNEAQ (reference sequence). V is pared back by 6 bases and J by 6 bases, with 14 bases lying between the germline termini.